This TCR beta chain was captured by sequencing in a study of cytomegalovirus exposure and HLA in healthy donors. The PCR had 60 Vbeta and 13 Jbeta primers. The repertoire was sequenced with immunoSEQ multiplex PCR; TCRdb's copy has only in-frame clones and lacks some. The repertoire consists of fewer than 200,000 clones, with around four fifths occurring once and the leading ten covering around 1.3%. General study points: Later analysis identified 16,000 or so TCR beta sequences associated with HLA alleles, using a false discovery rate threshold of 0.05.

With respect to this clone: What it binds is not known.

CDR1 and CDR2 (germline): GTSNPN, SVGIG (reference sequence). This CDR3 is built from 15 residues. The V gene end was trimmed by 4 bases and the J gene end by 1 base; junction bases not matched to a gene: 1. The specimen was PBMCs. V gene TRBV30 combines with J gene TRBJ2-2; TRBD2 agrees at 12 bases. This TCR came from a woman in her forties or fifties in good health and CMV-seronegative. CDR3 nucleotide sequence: TGTGCCTGGATACTAGCGGGAGGGAACACCGGGGAGCTGTTTTTT. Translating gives CAWILAGGNTGELFF.